This TCR beta chain came from a study of blood T cell repertoires in COVID-19. Germline CDR1 is SGHTA and CDR2 is FQGNSA. V gave up 2 bases and J gave up 0 bases, with 8 bases separating them. The length of the CDR3 is 15 residues. Participants classified as exposed had met a COVID-19 case within 2 weeks before study entry. Profiled with immunoSEQ multiplex PCR; TCRdb holds only in-frame clones, not every one. The sample has 200,000 to 250,000 clones, around 90% seen once. This sequence joins TRBV7-2 and TRBJ2-1; D uncertain. Sequencing input: PBMCs or T cells enriched from blood (not recorded which). The origin of this receptor is a man aged 25-45 years who had been exposed to COVID-19. In DNA form, the CDR3 reads TGTGCCAGCAGCTTATTTGCGAGCTCCTACAATGAGCAGTTCTTC. Protein: CASSLFASSYNEQFF.